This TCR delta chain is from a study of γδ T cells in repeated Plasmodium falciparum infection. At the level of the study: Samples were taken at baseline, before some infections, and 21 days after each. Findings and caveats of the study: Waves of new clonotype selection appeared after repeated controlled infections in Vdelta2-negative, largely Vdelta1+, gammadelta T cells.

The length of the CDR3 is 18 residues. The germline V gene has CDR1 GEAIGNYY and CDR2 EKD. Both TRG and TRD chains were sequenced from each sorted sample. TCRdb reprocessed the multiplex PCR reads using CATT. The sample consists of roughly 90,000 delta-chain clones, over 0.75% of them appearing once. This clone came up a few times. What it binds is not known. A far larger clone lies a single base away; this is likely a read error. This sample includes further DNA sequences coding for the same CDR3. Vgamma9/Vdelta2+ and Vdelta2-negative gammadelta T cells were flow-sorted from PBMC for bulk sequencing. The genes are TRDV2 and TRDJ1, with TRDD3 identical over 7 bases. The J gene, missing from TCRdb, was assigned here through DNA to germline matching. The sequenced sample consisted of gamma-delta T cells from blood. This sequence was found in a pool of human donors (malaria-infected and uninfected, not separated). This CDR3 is CACDTVAGPGGHTDKLIF. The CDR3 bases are TGCGCCTGTGACACCGTCGCTGGCCCTGGGGGGCACACCGATAAACTCATCTTT.